This T cell receptor beta chain appears in the sequencing data of a study of cytomegalovirus exposure and HLA in healthy donors. Study-wide background: Caucasian-associated ancestry cluster membership applied to just over 80% of around 400 genotyped donors.

Points from the study as a whole: A later analysis linked a missense DCLRE1C variant to TCR beta V- and J-gene trimming. Presence/absence results assume similar sequencing depth per donor, which may not hold. Reportedly, TCR beta sequences accurately predicted HLA-A and HLA-B alleles in most subjects.

Comment on this clone: Its specificity is not known.

V shed 4 bases and J 5 bases; nucleotides not matched to a gene: 7. This CDR3 contains 15 residues. Germline CDR1 reads SGHTS; CDR2 reads YDEGEE. In the PCR, 60 Vbeta and 13 Jbeta primers were used. The repertoire was sequenced with immunoSEQ multiplex PCR; TCRdb's copy has only in-frame clones and lacks some. The sample comprises about 130,000 clones, over 70% of which are singletons, and 4% rests with the top ten. Sequencing was carried out using PBMCs. The rearrangement joins TRBV5-8 to TRBJ2-7; 12 nucleotides agree with TRBD2. The TCR originated in a man aged 35 to 55 in good health and CMV-seropositive. The CDR3 coding sequence is TGTGCCAGCAGCCTAACTAGCGGGAGGACCCACGAGCAGTACTTC. This encodes CASSLTSGRTHEQYF.